A selection of T cell receptor beta chains follows, all from one sample in a study of blood T cell repertoires in COVID-19. Here immunoSEQ multiplex PCR was the method, and the copy in TCRdb shows in-frame clones only, minus some. The table includes 200,000 to 250,000 clones, 75% to 85% detected once. The sequencing input was peripheral blood. These receptor sequences come from a woman older than 75 with COVID-19, enrolled during active disease. Each CDR3 is given with its conserved first and last residue. The D gene is left open where the match is weak. Clone sizes are given selectively: once, few, many, or a class where the clone is expanded.

v_gene	abundance	j_gene	d_gene	len	CDR3aa	CDR3nt
TRBV5-1	once	TRBJ2-7	TRBD2	18	CASSLGLAGRAISYEQYF	TGCGCCAGCAGCTTGGGACTAGCGGGGAGGGCGATCTCCTACGAGCAGTACTTC
TRBV19	-	TRBJ2-2	TRBD2	15	CASSTGTTYTGELFF	TGTGCCAGTTCTACCGGGACTACCTACACCGGGGAGCTGTTTTTT
TRBV9	once	TRBJ1-2	-	14	CASSPRAQVWSYTF	TGTGCCAGCAGCCCGAGGGCCCAGGTTTGGAGCTACACCTTC
TRBV19	-	TRBJ1-2	-	16	CASSIGWRQANYGYTF	TGTGCCAGTAGTATTGGATGGCGACAGGCCAACTATGGCTACACCTTC
TRBV3-1/TRBV3-2	-	TRBJ1-3	-	15	CASSPGGRTGNTIYF	TGTGCCAGCAGCCCCGGGGGGAGAACGGGAAACACCATATATTTT
TRBV28	-	TRBJ1-1	-	18	CASSLAPGLGRRNTEAFF	TGTGCCAGCAGTTTAGCCCCAGGGTTAGGGCGTAGAAACACTGAAGCTTTCTTT
TRBV5-1	-	TRBJ1-1	TRBD1	17	CASSSDPTGAVNTEAFF	TGCGCCAGCAGCTCGGACCCTACAGGGGCGGTGAACACTGAAGCTTTCTTT
TRBV5-1	-	TRBJ1-4	-	14	CASSFTEPNEKLFF	TGCGCCAGCAGCTTCACCGAGCCCAATGAAAAACTGTTTTTT
TRBV18	-	TRBJ1-2	TRBD1	15	CASSPGQGSNYGYTF	TGTGCCAGCTCACCGGGACAGGGTAGCAACTATGGCTACACCTTC
TRBV19	-	TRBJ2-6	-	13	CASRTSGANVLTF	TGTGCCAGTAGAACATCTGGGGCCAACGTCCTGACTTTC
TRBV20-1	few	TRBJ2-1	-	11	CSAALRNEQFF	TGCAGTGCTGCTCTGAGGAATGAGCAGTTCTTC
TRBV7-2	-	TRBJ1-1	-	15	CASRPPQGGNTEAFF	TGTGCCAGCAGACCTCCACAGGGTGGAAACACTGAAGCTTTCTTT
TRBV19	-	TRBJ1-2	-	16	CASTSMTRTVSYGYTF	TGTGCCAGTACCTCTATGACTAGGACGGTATCCTATGGCTACACCTTC
TRBV27	few	TRBJ2-6	-	14	CASSYGVGANVLTF	TGTGCCAGCAGTTACGGGGTCGGGGCCAACGTCCTGACTTTC
TRBV9	few	TRBJ2-2	-	13	CASSVADTGELFF	TGTGCCAGCAGCGTAGCAGACACCGGGGAGCTGTTTTTT
TRBV5-1	-	TRBJ2-5	-	14	CASGRGTIQETQYF	TGCGCCAGCGGTAGGGGAACCATTCAAGAGACCCAGTACTTC
TRBV30	-	TRBJ1-6	-	13	CAWSLAADSPLHF	TGTGCCTGGTCACTTGCAGCGGATTCACCCCTCCACTTT
TRBV18	-	TRBJ1-5	-	14	CASSPQGNNQPQHF	TGTGCCAGCTCACCTCAGGGCAACAATCAGCCCCAGCATTTT
TRBV19	-	TRBJ1-2	-	14	CASSTGVTNYGYTF	TGTGCCAGTTCAACAGGCGTTACAAACTATGGCTACACCTTC
TRBV29-1	-	TRBJ1-5	TRBD1	13	CSVRTGSNQPQHF	TGCAGCGTTAGGACAGGGAGCAATCAGCCCCAGCATTTT
TRBV28	-	TRBJ2-1	-	13	CASSLGGSNEQFF	TGTGCCAGCAGTTTAGGGGGCTCCAATGAGCAGTTCTTC
TRBV5-6	few	TRBJ1-1	-	15	CASSLVGGMNTEAFF	TGTGCCAGCAGCTTGGTGGGGGGTATGAACACTGAAGCTTTCTTT
TRBV15	-	TRBJ2-7	-	14	CATSRQGGKYEQYF	TGTGCCACCAGCAGACAGGGTGGGAAGTACGAGCAGTACTTC
TRBV19	few	TRBJ2-1	-	13	CASVSLVYNEQFF	TGTGCCAGTGTCTCCCTTGTCTACAATGAGCAGTTCTTC
TRBV20-1	-	TRBJ1-4	-	11	CSARSTGTTLF	TGCAGTGCTAGATCGACCGGGACAACACTTTTT
TRBV6-5	once	TRBJ1-2	TRBD1	13	CASRGQANYGYTF	TGTGCCAGCAGGGGACAGGCTAACTATGGCTACACCTTC
TRBV11-2	once	TRBJ1-2	TRBD1	15	CASSRTGQGNYGYTF	TGTGCCAGCAGCCGTACGGGACAGGGGAACTATGGCTACACCTTC
TRBV2	-	TRBJ2-1	-	13	CASFRVGGNEQFF	TGTGCCAGCTTCAGGGTAGGGGGCAATGAGCAGTTCTTC
TRBV10-3	-	TRBJ1-1	TRBD1	14	CAISVGRGSTEAFF	TGTGCCATCAGTGTGGGCAGGGGGAGCACTGAAGCTTTCTTT
TRBV11-2	-	TRBJ1-2	-	18	CASRSVRDKSGTGYGYTF	TGTGCCAGCAGATCTGTCCGGGACAAGAGTGGGACGGGGTATGGCTACACCTTC
TRBV24-1	-	TRBJ2-2	TRBD1	14	CATGGQQNTGELFF	TGTGCCACCGGGGGACAGCAGAACACCGGGGAGCTGTTTTTT
TRBV6-5	-	TRBJ2-2	-	14	CASSYYRDTGELFF	TGTGCCAGCAGTTACTACAGGGACACCGGGGAGCTGTTTTTT
TRBV5-5	-	TRBJ1-2	-	15	CASSFGQRGFYGYTF	TGTGCCAGCAGCTTTGGACAGAGGGGGTTCTATGGCTACACCTTC
TRBV4-1	-	TRBJ1-2	-	15	CASSPRGGSNYGYTF	TGCGCCAGCAGCCCACGGGGGGGCAGCAATTATGGCTACACCTTC
TRBV6-1	-	TRBJ2-4	-	23	CASSEDTAPLGLWGSTAKNIQYF	TGTGCCAGCAGTGAAGATACTGCACCCCTGGGACTCTGGGGGTCTACAGCCAAAAACATTCAGTACTTC
TRBV11-3	-	TRBJ2-1	TRBD2	20	CASSLSPGTSGRGSYNEQFF	TGTGCCAGCAGCCTGAGTCCCGGGACTAGCGGGAGGGGTTCCTACAATGAGCAGTTCTTC
TRBV5-1	-	TRBJ1-1	-	13	CASSLTSGREDFF	TGCGCCAGCAGCTTGACGTCGGGCAGGGAGGATTTCTTT
TRBV6-5	-	TRBJ1-6	TRBD1	15	CASSSGQGYNSPLHF	TGTGCCAGCAGTTCAGGACAGGGTTATAATTCACCCCTCCACTTT